These 27 T cell receptor beta chains share one sample of origin, sequenced in a study of beta chain features in type 1 diabetes. Whole-study results and caveats: All four CD4+ subsets from Type 1 diabetes patients carried moderately but significantly shorter TCRB CDR3s.

The antigens for these receptors are not known. Investigators reverse transcribed all isolated RNA, so they sequenced expressed TCRB transcripts. Method: immunoSEQ multiplex PCR; TCRdb's copy keeps in-frame clones and lacks some. The data hold 250,000 to 300,000 clones, with around 25% observed a single time. The sequencing input was naive CD4+ T cells from blood. These receptors were collected from a woman aged 30 to 39 with type 1 diabetes.

J is TRBJ2-7 and V is TRBV25-1, with 9 nucleotides matching TRBD1. The V gene's germline CDR1 is MGHDK and CDR2 SYGVNS. CDR3 length equals 15 residues. V lost 8 bases, J lost 1 base, and 9 bases stayed unmatched. The CDR3 nucleotides are TGTGCCAGCGGCGCAACCGGGACAGGGTCCTACGAGCAGTACTTC. Protein: CASGATGTGSYEQYF.

This clone was detected only a few times. This chain joins TRBV21-1 and TRBJ1-2; TRBD1 is the table's D call, not checked against the DNA. TRBV21-1 is designated a pseudogene. This CDR3 has 13 amino acids. CDR3 bases: TGTGCCAGCAGCGCTCGGACAGGGGACGGCTACACCTTC. Residues: CASSARTGDGYTF.

This clone turned up a few times. This chain joins TRBV30 and TRBJ1-1, with 10 bases aligning to TRBD1. Germline assignment: CDR1 GTSNPN and CDR2 SVGIG (reference sequence). V trimming: 4 bases; J trimming: 1 base; junction bases outside the gene matches: 12. The CDR3 covers 17 residues. The CDR3 spells CAWTPGQGPIPNTEAFF. In DNA, the CDR3 is TGTGCCTGGACCCCGGGACAGGGGCCAATTCCGAACACTGAAGCTTTCTTT.

This clone was picked up a small number of times. V gene TRBV27 combines with J gene TRBJ2-4; D may be TRBD1 (5 bases). CDR1 and CDR2 from the germline V gene are MNHEY and SMNVEV (reference sequence). There are 13 residues in the CDR3. V gave up 3 bases and J gave up 8 bases, with 11 bases separating them. The DNA of the CDR3 is TGTGCCAGCAGTTTCCCAGGGAACCACATTCAGTACTTC. The encoded protein is CASSFPGNHIQYF.

This clone was seen a few times. This chain uses TRBV25-1 with TRBJ1-2; D is uncertain. CDR3 length: 15 amino acids. Trimming stripped 1 base from V and 5 bases from J, with 14 bases between. Germline V gene sequence: CDR1 MGHDK, CDR2 SYGVNS. CDR3 DNA: TGTGCCAGCAGTGAATTCGGCGGCGGTAGGTATGGCTACACCTTC. This gives the protein CASSEFGGGRYGYTF.

The chain uses TRBV7-8 and TRBJ2-7, with 12 bases that match TRBD2. Looked up from germline, CDR1 is SGHVS and CDR2 is FQNEAQ. J gave up 2 bases and V 4 bases, and 6 bases lay outside the gene matches. CDR3 length: 16 residues. CDR3 coding DNA: TGTGCCAGCAGCTCACTGACTAGCGGGAGACCCTACGAGCAGTACTTC. It specifies CASSSLTSGRPYEQYF.

J is TRBJ2-1 and V is TRBV11-2; 9 nucleotides agree with TRBD2. V gave up 4 bases and J gave up 0 bases; unmatched junction bases: 1. The CDR3 is 15 amino acids. Germline CDR1 SGHAT, CDR2 FQNNGV. The CDR3 coding sequence is TGTGCCAGCAGCTCGGGACTAGCCTCCTACAATGAGCAGTTCTTC. The encoded protein is CASSSGLASYNEQFF.

This clone was counted only a few times. The J gene is TRBJ2-7, the V gene TRBV19, with 8 bases fitting TRBD2. CDR3 size: 14 residues. In germline, CDR1 is LNHDA, CDR2 SQIVND (reference sequence). Germline trimming cut 3 bases from V and 4 bases from J; bases unmatched to any gene: 5. The CDR3 protein is CASSIPGGLYEQYF. The CDR3 region has the DNA TGTGCCAGTAGTATTCCGGGAGGGCTGTACGAGCAGTACTTC.

The chain is built from TRBV19 and TRBJ2-5; 7 bases are a match to TRBD2. The J segment lost 2 bases and the V segment lost 4 bases, leaving 7 bases of the junction unmatched. This CDR3 has 15 amino acids. CDR1 and CDR2 from the germline V gene are LNHDA and SQIVND (reference sequence). The CDR3 reads CASSNSLAVQETQYF. The CDR3 DNA is TGTGCCAGTAGTAATTCGCTAGCGGTTCAAGAGACCCAGTACTTC.

There are a few counts of this clone. The chain joins TRBV5-1 to TRBJ2-5; 10 bases fit TRBD2. The CDR3 is 16 amino acids. Unmatched junction bases numbered 9, after V lost 3 bases and J lost 4 bases. Germline assignment: CDR1 SGHRS and CDR2 YFSETQ. The CDR3 nucleotides read TGCGCCAGCAGCTCGGTACCGGGACTAGCGAGAGAGACCCAGTACTTC. Translating it yields CASSSVPGLARETQYF.

This clone turned up a few times. The rearrangement uses TRBV7-3 and TRBJ2-1; 7 nucleotides line up with TRBD2. The CDR3 loop spans 15 amino acids. V dropped 5 bases and J dropped 8; count of bases not matched to a gene: 12. Germline CDR1 SGHTA, CDR2 FQGTGA. CDR3 loop: CASSGWQAGRDEQFF. DNA of the CDR3: TGTGCCAGCAGCGGGTGGCAGGCGGGGAGGGATGAGCAGTTCTTC.

This rearrangement joins TRBV7-9 to TRBJ1-3, with D hard to call. Trimming removed 2 bases at V and 0 bases at J, with 11 bases between. This CDR3 spans 16 amino acids. Per germline, CDR1 SEHNR and CDR2 FQNEAQ (reference sequence). CDR3 loop: CASSLILSSSGNTIYF. For the CDR3, the DNA is TGTGCCAGCAGCTTAATCTTATCGAGCTCTGGAAACACCATATATTTT.

Here the CDR3 DNA reads TGTGCCAGCTCACCACCAAATACAGGGTTTTCCTCCTACGAGCAGTACTTC. Encoded protein: CASSPPNTGFSSYEQYF. This chain links TRBV18 with TRBJ2-7, with D maybe TRBD1 (6 bases). Trimming shortened V by 0 bases and J by 0 bases, and 15 bases separated the two germline ends. This CDR3 has 17 amino acids. CDR1 and CDR2 (germline): KGHSH, LQKENI.

The chain links TRBV19 to TRBJ2-1; the D gene is possibly TRBD1 (6 bases). V shed 4 bases and J shed 10 bases, with 11 bases lying between them. The length of the CDR3 is 12 residues. Germline V lookup: CDR1 LNHDA, CDR2 SQIVND (reference sequence). The CDR3 bases are TGTGCCAGTAGTACGCGCGACAGGGAGCAGTTCTTC. Its translation is CASSTRDREQFF.

This clone has only a few counts. The CDR3, as DNA: TGTGCCAGCAGTGGGGACAGCAAGGGCTATGGCTACACCTTC. It specifies CASSGDSKGYGYTF. J is TRBJ1-2 and V is TRBV2; TRBD1 matches at 7 bases. There are 14 residues in the CDR3. With V trimmed by 4 bases and J by 4 bases, 6 bases remained unmatched. Germline V gene lookup returns CDR1 SNHLY and CDR2 FYNNEI.

The table lists this clone with a few counts. The genes are TRBV5-1 and TRBJ2-5; 9 positions agree with TRBD2. V gave up 3 bases and J gave up 5 bases; unmatched junction bases: 8. The germline V gene encodes CDR1 SGHRS and CDR2 YFSETQ. There are 15 residues in the CDR3. The CDR3 region is CASSSIAGVAETQYF. The CDR3 DNA reads TGCGCCAGCAGCTCCATAGCGGGAGTAGCCGAGACCCAGTACTTC.

The V and J genes are TRBV23-1 and TRBJ1-1; 9 bases agree with TRBD1. TRBV23-1 is reported as an ORF; its role is uncertain. Trimming cost V 2 bases and J 4 bases; bases outside gene matches: 11. This CDR3 region has 17 residues. As DNA, the CDR3 is TGCGCCAGCAGTCAAAGAGAATCGGGACAGGGCCTCACTGAAGCTTTCTTT. It is translated as CASSQRESGQGLTEAFF.

This clone was seen a few times. V and J are TRBV28 and TRBJ1-2, with TRBD1 identical over 8 bases. Per the germline V gene, CDR1 is MDHEN and CDR2 is SYDVKM. Germline trimming cut 5 bases from V and 4 bases from J; bases unmatched to any gene: 9. This CDR3 contains 15 residues. The chain's CDR3 is CASSPPRGRPYGYTF. The DNA for the CDR3 is TGTGCCAGCAGTCCTCCCAGGGGGCGCCCCTATGGCTACACCTTC.

This clone was detected a few times. The J gene is TRBJ2-1, the V gene TRBV7-9; D is undetermined. Germline CDR1 SEHNR, CDR2 FQNEAQ (reference sequence). The CDR3 sequence is 14 residues long. V shed 5 bases and J shed 1 base, with 9 bases lying between them. Here the CDR3 reads CASSLPRSYNEQFF. The CDR3 region has the DNA TGTGCCAGCAGCCTCCCGAGGTCCTACAATGAGCAGTTCTTC.

The genes are TRBV2 and TRBJ1-1, with TRBD1 identical over 10 bases. Trimming cost V 10 bases and J 3 bases; bases outside gene matches: 5. The V gene's germline CDR1 is SNHLY and CDR2 FYNNEI. The CDR3 runs to 13 residues. CDR3 residues: CATSGQGDTEAFF. The DNA of the CDR3 is TGTGCCACCTCCGGACAGGGGGACACTGAAGCTTTCTTT.

A single count supports this clone. This chain joins TRBV4-1 and TRBJ2-7, with 13 bases fitting TRBD2. V lost 3 bases to trimming and J lost 2 bases; unmatched junction nucleotides: 4. Germline V gene lookup returns CDR1 MGHRA and CDR2 YSYEKL. The CDR3 spans 16 residues. CDR3 region: CASSHGLAGDPYEQYF. In DNA, the CDR3 is TGCGCCAGCAGCCATGGACTAGCGGGAGATCCCTACGAGCAGTACTTC.

The chain carries TRBV29-1 and TRBJ2-5; 10 bases map to TRBD1. Germline CDR1 reads SQVTM; CDR2 reads ANQGSEA. The CDR3 covers 12 residues. V lost 7 bases to trimming and J lost 3 bases; unmatched junction nucleotides: 2. CDR3 amino acids: CSGGTGEETQYF. Written as DNA, the CDR3 is TGCAGCGGTGGGACAGGGGAAGAGACCCAGTACTTC.

The chain recombines TRBV19 with TRBJ2-1; 10 bases align to TRBD2. With V trimmed by 3 bases and J by 9 bases, 5 bases remained unmatched. Looked up from germline, CDR1 is LNHDA and CDR2 is SQIVND (reference sequence). The CDR3 is made up of 14 amino acids. The CDR3 loop is CASSIQEREGEQFF. The CDR3 DNA is TGTGCCAGTAGTATTCAGGAGCGGGAGGGTGAGCAGTTCTTC.

V usage is TRBV5-1 and J usage is TRBJ2-1; tentatively, D is TRBD2 (6 bases). The CDR3 spans 15 residues. CDR1 is SGHRS and CDR2 is YFSETQ in the germline V gene. Trimming took 3 bases from V and 7 from J, leaving 17 bases between them. Here the CDR3 reads CASSSEGTPLNEQFF. The CDR3 coding sequence is TGCGCCAGCAGCTCGGAAGGGACTCCTCTTAATGAGCAGTTCTTC.

This clone was seen a single time. V usage is TRBV5-1 and J usage is TRBJ1-1, with D possibly TRBD1 on 6 matching bases. The length of the CDR3 is 14 residues. Trimming left V 4 bases short and J 7 bases short, with 17 bases between. Per germline, CDR1 SGHRS and CDR2 YFSETQ. CDR3 nucleotides: TGCGCCAGCAGCCGACCCCAGGGGTCGGGTGAAGCTTTCTTT. Encoded protein: CASSRPQGSGEAFF.

This clone was seen a few times. Other DNA sequences in the same sample also yield this CDR3. The V gene is TRBV5-1, the J gene TRBJ2-3; D remains unclear. V gave up 1 base and J gave up 0 bases, with 6 bases separating them. CDR1 and CDR2 from the germline V gene are SGHRS and YFSETQ. The CDR3 is 14 amino acids. The CDR3 DNA reads as TGCGCCAGCAGCTTGCGCGGTAGCACAGATACGCAGTATTTT. This translates into CASSLRGSTDTQYF. The whole variable domain, filled in from reference TRBV5-1 and TRBJ2-3, reads KAGVTQTPRYLIKTRGQQVTLSCSPISGHRSVSWYQQTPGQGLQFLFEYFSETQRNKGNFPGRFSGRQFSNSRSEMNVSTLELGDSALYLCASSLRGSTDTQYFGPGTRLTVL.

J is TRBJ1-1 and V is TRBV27, with D maybe TRBD1 (6 bases). Germline CDR1 and CDR2: MNHEY and SMNVEV (reference sequence). V was pared by 4 bases and J by 5 bases, with 17 bases between. This CDR3 is 15 amino acids long. CDR3 region: CASSSSLRGATEAFF. CDR3 nucleotide sequence: TGTGCCAGCAGTTCCTCCCTACGGGGGGCGACTGAAGCTTTCTTT.